A selection of T cell receptor beta chains follows, all from one sample in a study of T cell changes during pregnancy in multiple sclerosis. Sequencing used immunoSEQ multiplex PCR; TCRdb keeps in-frame clones, though not all of them. The sample has 55,000 to 85,000 clones, over 75% seen once. Sequenced material: peripheral blood, taken in the third trimester of pregnancy. These TCRs come from a female donor with multiple sclerosis, enrolled in a pregnancy study. CDR3s include the opening cysteine and the closing phenylalanine or tryptophan.

v_call | cdr3_aa
TRBV4-2 | CASSNDRTSASDEQFF
TRBV30 | CACTGTGVNYGYTF
TRBV30 | CAFAGGDNQPQHF
TRBV7-2 | CASGQNVWGNQPQHF
TRBV7-8 | CASSFTGFREQFF
TRBV7-8 | CASSLDPLGGGLYEQYF
TRBV7-3 | CASSADSLETQYF
TRBV6-1 | CASSQGLAGTYEQYF
TRBV29-1 | CSVPFPPSSYNEQFF
TRBV1 | CTSSRPGTSGGFYNEQFF
TRBV29-1 | CSVDADRDYGYTF
TRBV12-5 | CASGLVPGDIYF
TRBV2 | CASLADRGIENGYTF
TRBV10-3 | CAISWGDSSILYGYTF
TRBV4-3 | CASSQGSDRGLYGYTF
TRBV9 | CASSVGASGNSLETQYF
TRBV4-2 | CASSQESSSLNTEAFF
TRBV4-2 | CASSQYSASGVYEQYF
TRBV5-6 | CASSLGTVPGGYTF
TRBV19 | CASSGGATSDYNEQFF
TRBV6-1 | CASTEASGDDTDTQYF
TRBV27 | CASSLGATNNEQFF
TRBV5-4 | CASRGQGTPYNSPLHF
TRBV19 | CASSRVARTDTQYF
TRBV7-2 | CASSLTDFSYEQYF
TRBV6-5 | CASSWTGGRNYGYTF
TRBV29-1 | CSVEGPRTDTQYF
TRBV14 | CASSQGRGQSLPPYEQYF
TRBV6-6 | CASSHRQFYSGNTIYF